These 5 T cell receptor beta chains originate from one sample sequenced in a study of identical twins (dated by TCRdb to 2016 to 2018). The library came from 5' RACE. The reads were generated on an Illumina HiSeq 2000. The raw public reads went through TCRdb reprocessing: fastp at Q25, MiXCR clone calling, in-frame beta chains kept. Identical CDR3 protein sequences are pooled into one entry, listed with their most common genes and DNA. This sample has some 1,600,000 distinct CDR3 sequences in its table, and 32% of those were observed once. Of the sample, about 0.3% is held by the ten largest clones. Sequencing was performed on cord blood. The receptor set was obtained from a newborn girl in good health.

This chain links TRBV20-1 with TRBJ2-1; 8 positions match TRBD1. CDR3 length: 13 residues. CDR1 and CDR2 (germline): DFQATT, SNEGSKA (reference sequence). After removal of 7 bases from V and 3 bases from J, the junction contained 5 bases not matched to a gene. This chain's CDR3 is CSGLTGGYNEQFF. The CDR3 DNA is TGCAGTGGCCTTACAGGGGGCTACAATGAGCAGTTCTTC.

The J gene is TRBJ1-1, the V gene TRBV28; 8 bases agree with TRBD1. V shed 5 bases, J shed 0 bases, and the junction held 11 bases outside the gene matches. Germline CDR1 is MDHEN and CDR2 is SYDVKM. The CDR3 length is 17 residues. DNA for the CDR3: TGTGCCAGCAGTCTCACCACAGGGGGTTACATGAACACTGAAGCTTTCTTT. Amino acids: CASSLTTGGYMNTEAFF.

The rearrangement uses TRBV28 and TRBJ2-1; D is uncertain. The germline V gene has CDR1 MDHEN and CDR2 SYDVKM. There are 15 residues in the CDR3. V lost 8 bases and J 3 bases, leaving 17 bases between the germline ends. The CDR3 DNA reads as TGTGCCAGCCGCTCGGGTATCAAGGGCTACAATGAGCAGTTCTTC. Amino acid sequence: CASRSGIKGYNEQFF.

The rearrangement joins TRBV7-6 to TRBJ2-7; D unresolved. The CDR3 has 12 amino acids. The V end lost 8 bases, the J end lost 7 bases, and 15 bases lay between the germline ends. Germline-derived CDR1 and CDR2 are SGHVS and FNYEAQ. CDR3 nucleotide sequence: TGTGCCAGCGGGGTCTTTGGTGCTGAGCAGTACTTC. Translation: CASGVFGAEQYF.

V is TRBV9 and J is TRBJ2-1; D might be TRBD1 or TRBD2, each matching 6 bases. V lost 0 bases, J lost 4 bases, and 17 bases lay in between. The V gene's germline CDR1 is SGDLS and CDR2 YYNGEE. The CDR3 loop spans 17 amino acids. The CDR3: CASSVVGGGPRYNEQFF. The CDR3 DNA reads TGTGCCAGCAGCGTAGTGGGGGGCGGACCCCGGTACAATGAGCAGTTCTTC.